The T cell receptor (beta chain) under discussion was sequenced for a study of blood T cell repertoires in COVID-19. Study summary: The United States, Italy and Spain were the sources of the acute and convalescent COVID-19 samples. T cells, B-cell-depleted T cells, or PBMCs provided the cDNA or gDNA that served as material.

This clone was seen ten or more times. Here immunoSEQ multiplex PCR was the method, and the copy in TCRdb shows in-frame clones only, minus some. Among 170,000 or so clones listed, 80% were seen once. Material: peripheral blood. This sequence originates from a man between 65 and 79 years old with active or convalescent COVID-19.

The CDR3 sequence is CASSLVRQYGYTF. The CDR3 nucleotides are TGTGCCAGCAGCTTAGTGCGACAGTATGGCTACACCTTC. The chain combines TRBV7-9 with TRBJ1-2; D perhaps matches TRBD1 (5 bases). The CDR3 spans 13 residues. CDR1 is SEHNR, CDR2 FQNEAQ, per germline (reference sequence). Trimming pared 1 base from V and 5 bases from J, leaving 8 bases between.